This T cell receptor (beta chain) was retrieved from a study of blood T cells in healthy people across ages. Donors were healthy Caucasian individuals from Russia aged roughly 6 to 90. The CDR3 has 13 residues. Germline V gene data show CDR1 as LGHDT and CDR2 as YNNKEL (reference sequence). V was trimmed by 5 bases and J by 8 bases, leaving 15 bases between them. The second PCR ran roughly 6 to 11 cycles with a sample-barcoded 5' primer and J-beta primers. TCRdb re-analysed the 5' RACE reads in MiXCR, keeping a single row per CDR3 protein. The data hold approximately 600,000 distinct CDR3 sequences, with 58% observed a single time.

The rearrangement joins TRBV3-1 to TRBJ1-2; no reliable D call. The sample comprised blood. The sequence was collected from a man aged 60 to 69 in good health. The CDR3 DNA sequence: TGTGCCAGCAGCTCCACAGACTTCGGGGGCTACACCTTC. Its translation: CASSSTDFGGYTF.